The clone carrying this T cell receptor (beta chain) was seen a single time. Its antigen is unidentified. This sample stems from a study of CD8+ T cells in alopecia areata. Study findings and constraints: Sequenced scalp T cells also include alphabeta T cells resident in normal skin. Researchers report lesional scalp, most notably alopecia totalis/universalis, outstripped normal scalp in clonality.

Sorting separated CD4+ and CD8+ T cells out of PBMCs. cDNA prepared by RNA extraction and subsequent reverse transcription served as the template for sequencing. Produced via immunoSEQ multiplex PCR; TCRdb's table is partial and in-frame only. The sample records around 250,000 clones, roughly two thirds being singletons. The CDR3 has 13 residues. The trim removed 6 bases at V and 5 bases at J, leaving 4 bases unmatched. Germline V CDR1 and CDR2: ENHRY, SYGVKD. The V call is TRBV10-3, the J call TRBJ2-5, with 9 bases aligning to TRBD1. The material sequenced was CD4+ T cells sorted from blood, taken at week 0. This TCR was sampled from a human donor with alopecia areata. In nucleotides, the CDR3 is TGTGCCATCAGATCGGGGACAGGGGAGACCCAGTACTTC. It codes for CAIRSGTGETQYF.